This is a list of T cell receptor beta chains from one sample in a study of CXCR3-negative and CXCR3-positive naive CD8 T cells. TCRdb reprocessed the 5' RACE reads, with one entry per CDR3 protein and no DNA. Recorded for this sample: about 48,000 distinct CDR3 sequences. The specimen was memory CD8+ T cells from blood. These receptors all come from a human donor in good health. Some clones in this sample may be carry-over from other donors' samples. Both conserved end residues are part of each CDR3. Size tells how often a clone was seen (once, few, many) or the class of an expanded clone, and some rows leave it out.

TRBV29-1	NA	TRBJ2-7	CSAEVGREVFYEQYF
TRBV28	NA	TRBJ1-5	CASSLQGIYSNQPQHF
TRBV25-1	NA	TRBJ1-3	CASSEDTGNTIYF
TRBV7-6	NA	TRBJ2-7	CASSPPGGEQYF
TRBV28	NA	TRBJ2-7	CASSSSASGSSSYEQYF
TRBV7-9	medium-sized	TRBJ1-1	CASSSDTEAFF
TRBV29-1	NA	TRBJ2-7	CSVGDMSYEQYF
TRBV29-1	NA	TRBJ2-1	CSVLAGYYNEQFF
TRBV7-2	NA	TRBJ2-3	CASSTPLARGDTDTQYF
TRBV5-6	NA	TRBJ2-2	CASSWTENTGELFF
TRBV9	NA	TRBJ1-6	CASSVEPVSSYNSPLHF
TRBV29-1	NA	TRBJ2-3	CSVEGWEATSTDTQYF
TRBV18	NA	TRBJ2-7	CASTPARGPPGEQYF
TRBV4-1	NA	TRBJ2-7	CASSQGRGDEQYF
TRBV20-1	NA	TRBJ1-1	CSAREGTEAFF
TRBV9	NA	TRBJ2-7	CASSAGQGGGYEQYF
TRBV4-2	NA	TRBJ2-1	CASSQDTDYNEQFF
TRBV11-2	NA	TRBJ2-3	CISSLVDRDTQYF
TRBV4-2	NA	TRBJ1-4	CASSQFAGTGDEKLFF
TRBV7-9	NA	TRBJ2-4	CASSLGDRALAKNIQYF
TRBV6-5	NA	TRBJ1-3	CASSLGQGGGNTIYF
TRBV25-1	NA	TRBJ2-4	CASTAGDIQYF
TRBV6-1	NA	TRBJ1-5	CASSNWEYSNQPQHF
TRBV7-9	NA	TRBJ2-5	CAVLTSELYQETQYF
TRBV12-3/TRBV12-4	NA	TRBJ2-1	CASSSQPGLDEQFF
TRBV9	NA	TRBJ2-7	CASSGSGSYEQYF
TRBV28	NA	TRBJ2-7	CASRDIRDIAYEQYF
TRBV11-2	NA	TRBJ1-1	CASSFWVGAAEAFF
TRBV28	NA	TRBJ2-1	CASSVTGRSYNEQFF
TRBV5-1	NA	TRBJ2-3	CASSPRTGLGGDTQYF
TRBV7-7	NA	TRBJ2-1	CASSSDGGGYNEQFF
TRBV15	NA	TRBJ2-1	CATSRDRGFNEQFF
TRBV28	NA	TRBJ1-5	CASALEQDSNQPQHF
TRBV12-3/TRBV12-4	NA	TRBJ2-4	CASSQVGGEDIQYF
TRBV29-1	NA	TRBJ2-5	CSVVAGARETQYF
TRBV9	NA	TRBJ2-5	CASSVDVGEGGTQYF
TRBV29-1	NA	TRBJ2-7	CSVEGELYEQYF
TRBV7-3	NA	TRBJ2-2	CASSLLAGRSGELFF
TRBV12-3/TRBV12-4	NA	TRBJ2-2	CASDIPPLEAGGGTGELFF
TRBV23-1	NA	TRBJ2-2	CASSLLGQGATPNTGELFF
TRBV6-2/TRBV6-3	NA	TRBJ2-7	CASRIAGVHEQYF
TRBV28	NA	TRBJ1-1	CASSFGLEAFF
TRBV29-1	NA	TRBJ2-7	CSVYTGSSYEQYF
TRBV15	NA	TRBJ1-2	CATSSRMGQGTYGYTF
TRBV6-5	NA	TRBJ2-2	CASSYLSRGVTGELFF